This entry lists 12 T cell receptor beta chains sequenced from one sample in a study of blood T cell repertoires in COVID-19. Measured with immunoSEQ multiplex PCR; TCRdb has only the in-frame clones, and not every one. Of 200,000 or so clones listed, roughly 84% were seen once; the top ten hold around 3.1%. The sample was peripheral blood. The receptor set was obtained from a woman aged 25 to 39 who had recovered from COVID-19.

The CDR3 nucleotides read TGTGCCAGTAGTATAGAAAAGGGAGATCAGCCCCAGCATTTT. It specifies CASSIEKGDQPQHF. The genes are TRBV19 and TRBJ1-5; D gene unclear. V was clipped by 0 bases and J by 5 bases, with 8 bases between them. Germline-derived CDR1 and CDR2 are LNHDA and SQIVND (reference sequence). This CDR3 has 14 amino acids.

CDR3 bases: TGTGCCAGCAGCCCGAGCGGGGGGGGAGAGACCCAGTACTTC. This codes for CASSPSGGGETQYF. This chain links TRBV7-9 with TRBJ2-5; 10 positions match TRBD2. Germline assignment: CDR1 SEHNR and CDR2 FQNEAQ (reference sequence). The CDR3 runs to 14 residues. Trimming at V came to 5 bases and at J to 4 bases, leaving 4 bases not matched to a gene.

The chain carries TRBV5-1 and TRBJ1-4; perhaps TRBD1 as D (6 bases). The CDR3 runs to 16 residues. The germline V gene has CDR1 SGHRS and CDR2 YFSETQ. V lost 4 bases and J lost 6, with 19 bases in between. The CDR3, as DNA: TGCGCCAGCAGCCCTAATCCAGGGGTGAAAGATGAAAAACTGTTTTTT. It specifies CASSPNPGVKDEKLFF.

With respect to this clone: Other DNA variants within this sample encode the same CDR3. The V and J genes are TRBV5-4 and TRBJ2-2; possible D gene TRBD2, 5 bases. Germline-derived CDR1 and CDR2 are SGHNT and YYREEE (reference sequence). V gave up 2 bases and J gave up 1 base, with 6 bases separating them. CDR3 length equals 14 residues. The CDR3, as DNA: TGTGCCAGCAGCTTACTAGAGAACACCGGGGAGCTGTTTTTT. Protein product: CASSLLENTGELFF.

The rearrangement uses TRBV28 and TRBJ1-2; D uncertain. CDR1 MDHEN and CDR2 SYDVKM come from the germline V gene. The CDR3 covers 13 residues. Trimming removed 2 bases from V and 3 bases from J, with 7 bases in between. The DNA for the CDR3 is TGTGCCAGCAGTTTACAGGATGACTATGGCTACACCTTC. This sequence encodes CASSLQDDYGYTF.

V and J are TRBV11-1 and TRBJ2-7; D unclear. The length of the CDR3 is 14 residues. Germline loops: CDR1 SGHAT, CDR2 FQDESV (reference sequence). Trimming removed 1 base from V and 3 bases from J, with 10 bases in between. In DNA, the CDR3 is TGTGCCAGCAGCTTAGAATCCGGTTTCTACGAGCAGTACTTC. This codes for CASSLESGFYEQYF.

This rearrangement joins TRBV28 to TRBJ2-1; 10 positions agree with TRBD2. This CDR3 is built from 17 residues. The V gene's germline CDR1 is MDHEN and CDR2 SYDVKM. The J segment lost 0 bases and the V segment lost 7 bases, leaving 9 bases of the junction unmatched. DNA of the CDR3: TGTGCCAGCATTGGGGGGGCTAGCGGGAGCTCCTACAATGAGCAGTTCTTC. This gives the protein CASIGGASGSSYNEQFF. Variable domain in full (rest from reference TRBV28 and TRBJ2-1): DVKVTQSSRYLVKRTGEKVFLECVQDMDHENMFWYRQDPGLGLRLIYFSYDVKMKEKGDIPEGYSVSREKKERFSLILESASTNQTSMYLCASIGGASGSSYNEQFFGPGTRLTVL.

The V gene is TRBV27, the J gene TRBJ2-7, with a tentative D call TRBD2 (5 bases). V was trimmed by 3 bases and J by 2 bases, leaving 11 bases between them. CDR3 length: 14 residues. Germline CDR1 is MNHEY and CDR2 is SMNVEV (reference sequence). The CDR3 protein is CASSFEGRAYEQYF. The CDR3 DNA follows: TGTGCCAGCAGTTTCGAGGGCCGAGCCTACGAGCAGTACTTC.

This clone was detected only once. The chain carries TRBV19 and TRBJ2-5, with TRBD1 identical over 9 bases. The CDR3 is made up of 14 amino acids. Germline loops: CDR1 LNHDA, CDR2 SQIVND (reference sequence). Germline trimming cut 10 bases from V and 5 bases from J; bases unmatched to any gene: 11. The CDR3 nucleotides are TGTGCCACAAAACAGGGGGCACCAGGGGAGACCCAGTACTTC. It encodes CATKQGAPGETQYF.

V and J are TRBV5-3 and TRBJ2-2; 7 positions agree with TRBD2. TRBV5-3 is given ORF status, its function remaining uncertain. This CDR3 is built from 20 residues. J was trimmed by 4 bases and V by 0 bases; bases with no gene match: 18. This CDR3 reads CARSLVGVVKGREPTGELFF. As DNA, the CDR3 is TGTGCCAGAAGCTTGGTGGGGGTAGTCAAGGGGCGGGAGCCCACCGGGGAGCTGTTTTTT.

This clone appeared a single time. The chain joins TRBV2 to TRBJ2-5, with 7 bases matching TRBD2. From germline, CDR1 is SNHLY and CDR2 FYNNEI. Trimming cost V 5 bases and J 3 bases; bases outside gene matches: 6. The CDR3 runs 14 residues. The CDR3: CASSPESGEETQYF. The DNA for the CDR3 is TGTGCCAGCAGTCCCGAGAGCGGGGAAGAGACCCAGTACTTC.

The chain combines TRBV4-1 with TRBJ2-5; 7 bases agree with TRBD1. The CDR3 contains 15 residues. With V trimmed by 4 bases and J by 2 bases, 7 bases remained unmatched. CDR1 is MGHRA, CDR2 YSYEKL, per germline. This CDR3 is CASSLEGQTQETQYF. DNA for the CDR3: TGCGCCAGCAGCCTCGAGGGACAGACTCAAGAGACCCAGTACTTC.